Presented here are 27 T cell receptor beta chains from one specimen sequenced in a study of T cells in Graves' hyperthyroidism and ophthalmopathy (dated by TCRdb to between 2018 and 2021). Library method: multiplex PCR. The reads were generated on an Illumina HiSeq 2000. Amplification of TCR beta CDR3 regions was carried out from RNA transcripts. The first round of RT-PCR for the TCR CDR3 was performed with the HTBI primer set and the Qiagen OneStep RT-PCR kit. The raw public reads went through TCRdb reprocessing: fastp at Q25, MiXCR clone calling, in-frame beta chains kept. CDR3 protein sequences are deduplicated, and each keeps its most common genes and DNA. The sample has 800,000 or so distinct CDR3 sequences on record, roughly 37% of them singletons. The top ten constitute around 10% of the sample. Sequenced: blood. All receptors come from a man between 18 and 35 years old with Graves' hyperthyroidism.

The chain recombines TRBV29-1 with TRBJ2-5, with a weak D call TRBD2 (5 bases). CDR3 length: 14 amino acids. The V gene's germline CDR1 is SQVTM and CDR2 ANQGSEA. Trimming took 7 bases from V and 3 from J, leaving 18 bases between them. CDR3 sequence (DNA): TGCAGCGGGGAGTGGCGCACCGGGGAAGAGACCCAGTACTTC. Its translation is CSGEWRTGEETQYF.

J is TRBJ1-4 and V is TRBV10-3; 10 positions match TRBD1. The trim removed 10 bases at V and 10 bases at J, leaving 12 bases unmatched. The CDR3 is 14 residues long. Germline V CDR1 and CDR2: ENHRY, SYGVKD. CDR3 loop: CATGTGESMGKLFF. CDR3 sequence (DNA): TGTGCCACCGGGACAGGGGAATCGATGGGAAAACTGTTTTTT.

This clonotype was observed a few times. The gene calls are TRBV5-6 and TRBJ1-1, with 8 bases identical to TRBD1. V gave up 0 bases and J gave up 11 bases; unmatched junction bases: 3. The CDR3 totals 12 residues. Per germline, CDR1 SGHDT and CDR2 YYEEEE. Here the CDR3 reads CASSLERTGAFF. CDR3 nucleotide sequence: TGTGCCAGCAGCTTGGAACGGACAGGGGCTTTCTTT.

The V and J genes are TRBV29-1 and TRBJ1-1; D not resolved. Germline values: CDR1 SQVTM, CDR2 ANQGSEA. CDR3 length equals 13 residues. V lost 5 bases and J 1 base, leaving 11 bases between the germline ends. The CDR3 here is CSVNRGPNTEAFF. CDR3 DNA sequence: TGCAGCGTTAATCGCGGCCCGAACACTGAAGCTTTCTTT. Combining the CDR3 with reference TRBV29-1 and TRBJ1-1 gives the whole variable domain SAVISQKPSRDICQRGTSLTIQCQVDSQVTMMFWYRQQPGQSLTLIATANQGSEATYESGFVIDKFPISRPNLTFSTLTVSNMSPEDSSIYLCSVNRGPNTEAFFGQGTRLTVV.

The chain has TRBV4-1 and TRBJ1-2, with a possible D match to TRBD1 (5 bases). The germline CDR1 and CDR2 sequences are MGHRA and YSYEKL. Trimming took off 0 bases at V and 6 bases at J, with 14 bases between the two ends. The CDR3 has 15 residues. As DNA, the CDR3 is TGCGCCAGCAGCCAAGATCGGTTGGGGGGAGATGGCTACACCTTC. The encoded protein is CASSQDRLGGDGYTF.

This clonotype showed up many times. The junction departs from the called germline gene at one end, perhaps through a read error. The V call is TRBV5-1, the J call TRBJ2-7; 9 positions match TRBD2. There are 15 residues in the CDR3. Per the germline V gene, CDR1 is SGHRS and CDR2 is YFSETQ. The CDR3: CASSLETSGSYEQYF. As DNA, the CDR3 is TGTGCCAGCAGCTTAGAGACTAGCGGTTCCTACGAGCAGTACTTC.

This clonotype has only a few counts. The V and J genes are TRBV7-2 and TRBJ2-7, with a weak D call TRBD2 (6 bases). CDR1 and CDR2 from the germline V gene are SGHTA and FQGNSA. This CDR3 is 15 amino acids long. The V and J ends lost 0 bases and 2 bases respectively, with 11 bases between them. The CDR3 loop reads CASSLAASVTYEQYF. DNA for the CDR3: TGTGCCAGCAGCTTAGCGGCTAGCGTGACCTACGAGCAGTACTTC. The complete variable domain, with remaining parts taken from reference TRBV7-2 and TRBJ2-7, reads GAGVSQSPSNKVTEKGKDVELRCDPISGHTALYWYRQSLGQGLEFLIYFQGNSAPDKSGLPSDRFSAERTGGSVSTLTIQRTQQEDSAVYLCASSLAASVTYEQYFGPGTRLTVT.

The chain combines TRBV14 with TRBJ2-7; 7 bases fit TRBD1. The CDR3 is 15 residues long. The J segment lost 5 bases and the V segment lost 0 bases, leaving 7 bases of the junction unmatched. Germline CDR1 and CDR2: SGHDN and FVKESK. CDR3 residues: CASSQDRQGVDEQYF. The CDR3 region has the DNA TGTGCCAGCAGCCAAGATCGGCAGGGGGTCGACGAGCAGTACTTC.

The V gene is TRBV2, the J gene TRBJ1-5; possibly TRBD1 for D (5 bases). The CDR3 is 13 residues long. From germline, CDR1 is SNHLY and CDR2 FYNNEI. V was cut by 8 bases and J by 7 bases, with 15 bases left in between. CDR3 sequence: CASSPQGWQPQHF. As DNA, the CDR3 is TGTGCCAGCTCACCCCAGGGTTGGCAGCCCCAGCATTTT.

As for this clonotype: Since a much larger clone is just one base distant, this may be a read error. The chain has TRBV20-1 and TRBJ2-7; no clear D. This CDR3 is built from 12 residues. The germline V gene has CDR1 DFQATT and CDR2 SNEGSKA (reference sequence). The CDR3: CSARQVSYEQHF. The CDR3 bases are TGCAGTGCTAGACAGGTCTCCTACGAGCAGCACTTC.

This clonotype was counted many times. The chain is built from TRBV20-1 and TRBJ1-2; D ambiguous. This CDR3 has 14 residues. With 0 bases removed from V and 4 bases from J, the gap between germline ends came to 12 bases. The germline CDR1 and CDR2 sequences are DFQATT and SNEGSKA (reference sequence). CDR3 DNA: TGCAGTGCTAGAGAACCGGAGATCACCTATGGCTACACCTTC. Amino acid sequence: CSAREPEITYGYTF.

This clonotype was observed a handful of times. The chain is built from TRBV9 and TRBJ1-3; no clear D gene. The CDR3 is made up of 15 amino acids. The ends were cut back, 4 bases at V and 4 bases at J, with 15 bases in the middle. The germline V gene encodes CDR1 SGDLS and CDR2 YYNGEE. CDR3 DNA: TGTGCCAGCAGCCGGTTGGCGTCGGCGGGAAACACCATATATTTT. This gives the protein CASSRLASAGNTIYF.

The V call is TRBV13, the J call TRBJ1-5; 7 nucleotides agree with TRBD1. Looked up from germline, CDR1 is PRHDT and CDR2 is FYEKMQ (reference sequence). V trimming: 1 base; J trimming: 1 base; junction bases outside the gene matches: 4. The CDR3 is made up of 16 amino acids. In DNA form, the CDR3 reads TGTGCCAGCAGCTTAGCCCCGGGACAGAGCAATCAGCCCCAGCATTTT. It is translated as CASSLAPGQSNQPQHF.

As for this clonotype: The CDR3 carries no conserved terminal phenylalanine or tryptophan, so it likely arises from a read error. The DNA is omitted, as the CDR3 cannot be located on it reliably, and the CDR3 follows TCRdb's listing. This chain links TRBV9 with TRBJ1-4; the DNA was not compared with TRBD1, the D call given in the table. Ends included, the CDR3 has 12 residues. CDR1 is SGDLS and CDR2 is YYNGEE in the germline V gene. This CDR3 is CASSAYRDNPGY.

This clonotype was seen at least ten times. The chain couples TRBV12-3 or TRBV12-4 to TRBJ2-5, with D uncertain. This CDR3 is 13 amino acids long. Trimming removed 1 base from V and 10 bases from J, with 13 bases in between. The CDR3 DNA reads as TGTGCCAGCAGTTTAGGGGCAGGCAGTTTCCAGTACTTC. This sequence encodes CASSLGAGSFQYF.

There are many counts of this clonotype. The chain combines TRBV15 with TRBJ1-5; a possible D gene is TRBD1 (6 bases). Germline loops: CDR1 LNHNV, CDR2 YYDKDF (reference sequence). Trimming removed 3 bases at V and 2 bases at J, with 8 bases between. The CDR3 sequence is 14 residues long. CDR3 coding DNA: TGTGCCACCAGCAGTAGGGGGGGCAATCAGCCCCAGCATTTT. As protein: CATSSRGGNQPQHF.

About this clonotype: A much bigger clone sits one base away, suggesting this may be a read error. This chain joins TRBV2 and TRBJ2-2; the D gene is possibly TRBD2 (5 bases). Germline V gives CDR1 SNHLY, CDR2 FYNNEI. V was pared by 5 bases and J by 6 bases, with 13 bases between. This CDR3 contains 14 residues. CDR3 region: CASSLLVGAGELFF. In nucleotides, the CDR3 is TGTGCCAGCAGTCTACTAGTGGGAGCCGGGGAGCTGTTTTTT.

The V and J genes are TRBV5-4 and TRBJ1-3; D uncertain. V lost 4 bases and J lost 2, with 13 bases in between. The CDR3 consists of 15 residues. Germline V gene lookup returns CDR1 SGHNT and CDR2 YYREEE (reference sequence). The CDR3 DNA reads TGTGCCAGCAGCCAAGATAGAGGGCCTGGAAACACCATATATTTT. Translating it yields CASSQDRGPGNTIYF.

This chain uses TRBV7-2 with TRBJ1-3, with 8 positions matching TRBD1. Germline values: CDR1 SGHTA, CDR2 FQGNSA. The junction had 5 bases not matched to a gene; V was cut back by 7 bases and J by 0 bases. This CDR3 has 15 amino acids. The CDR3: CASTRDRFSGNTIYF. CDR3 sequence (DNA): TGTGCCAGCACCCGGGACAGGTTCTCTGGAAACACCATATATTTT.

Worth noting for this clonotype: This may come from a read error, since a much larger clone is one base off. The chain employs TRBV19 and TRBJ1-1; weak D call: TRBD1 (6 bases). Germline V gives CDR1 LNHDA, CDR2 SQIVND (reference sequence). The CDR3 is made up of 14 amino acids. CDR3 sequence: CAGSRGQINTEAFF. CDR3 DNA: TGTGCCGGTAGTAGAGGACAGATAAACACTGAAGCTTTCTTT.

CDR3 nucleotide sequence: TGCAGTGCTAGACTTACTAGCGCGAACACCGGGGAGCTGTTTTTT. Translating it yields CSARLTSANTGELFF. The V gene is TRBV20-1, the J gene TRBJ2-2; TRBD2 agrees at 7 bases. Germline CDR1 and CDR2: DFQATT and SNEGSKA (reference sequence). This CDR3 has 15 residues. Losses at the gene ends were 2 bases for V and 0 bases for J; bases not matched to a gene: 3.

A note on this clonotype: This may stem from a read error, because a much larger clone lies one nucleotide away. The rearrangement links TRBV7-3 to TRBJ1-3; D uncertain. CDR1 and CDR2 from the germline V gene are SGHTA and FQGTGA. CDR3 length: 15 amino acids. The V and J ends lost 4 bases and 0 bases respectively, with 10 bases between them. The CDR3 DNA follows: TGTGCCAGCAGCTCTAGGGTAAACTCTGGAAACACCATATATTTT. This translates into CASSSRVNSGNTIYF.

This clonotype was seen many times. The CDR3 sequence: CASSFEGNQPQHF. The CDR3 nucleotides are TGTGCCAGCAGCTTCGAGGGCAATCAGCCCCAGCATTTT. The chain has TRBV12-3 or TRBV12-4 and TRBJ1-5; D uncertain. The germline V and J ends were trimmed by 6 bases and 2 bases, with 8 bases remaining between them. The CDR3 has 13 residues.

The rearrangement joins TRBV24-1 to TRBJ2-5; 7 nucleotides match TRBD1. Germline loops: CDR1 KGHDR, CDR2 SFDVKD. Trimming removed 7 bases from V and 5 bases from J; junction bases left unmatched: 6. This CDR3 contains 13 residues. The CDR3 here is CATSGQESETQYF. The DNA of the CDR3 is TGTGCCACCAGCGGACAGGAGTCGGAGACCCAGTACTTC.

The chain employs TRBV2 and TRBJ1-5; D may be TRBD1 (5 bases). Trimming pared 5 bases from V and 5 bases from J, leaving 16 bases between. CDR1 and CDR2 from the germline V gene are SNHLY and FYNNEI. The CDR3 covers 15 residues. CDR3 loop: CASSLLGGYDQPQHF. The CDR3 DNA reads as TGTGCCAGCAGTTTATTGGGGGGATATGATCAGCCCCAGCATTTT.

Points on this clonotype: Since a much larger clone is just one base distant, this may be a read error. Without the conserved terminal phenylalanine or tryptophan, this CDR3 likely stems from a read error. This chain links TRBV10-3 with TRBJ2-7; 10 bases are a match to TRBD2. The germline gives CDR1 ENHRY, CDR2 SYGVKD. The CDR3 sequence is 13 residues long. Trimming cost V 7 bases and J 5 bases; bases outside gene matches: 5. The CDR3 region is CAINRAGGNEQYS. The CDR3 DNA follows: TGTGCCATCAACCGAGCGGGAGGGAACGAGCAGTACTCC.

The chain has TRBV2 and TRBJ2-2; 7 bases match TRBD2. The CDR3 totals 15 residues. Trimming took 4 bases from V and 0 from J; bases not matched to a gene: 2. Germline V gene lookup returns CDR1 SNHLY and CDR2 FYNNEI. CDR3 region: CASSGGLSNTGELFF. Written as DNA, the CDR3 is TGTGCCAGCAGTGGGGGACTATCGAACACCGGGGAGCTGTTTTTT. The variable domain in full, with the rest retrieved from reference TRBV2 and TRBJ2-2, is EPEVTQTPSHQVTQMGQEVILRCVPISNHLYFYWYRQILGQKVEFLVSFYNNEISEKSEIFDDQFSVERPDGSNFTLKIRSTKLEDSAMYFCASSGGLSNTGELFFGEGSRLTVL.